Each of the 7 T cell receptor beta chains below was sequenced from the same sample in a study of blood T cells in healthy people across ages (dated by TCRdb to the mid-2010s). Receptor libraries were prepared by 5' RACE. TCRdb records Illumina HiSeq 2500 as the sequencer. A second PCR of about 7 to 12 cycles was performed with a sample-barcoded 5' primer and a J-beta primer mix. TCRdb reprocessed the public reads (quality trimming at Q25 with fastp, clone calling with MiXCR) and kept in-frame beta chains. For every CDR3 protein sequence, its rows merge into one entry that carries the most common genes and DNA. This sample holds 710,000 or so distinct CDR3 sequences; about 34% were observed only once. Of the sample, about 16% falls within the top ten clones. The source material was blood. Receptor source: an elderly woman in good health. Donor details come from another sample of the same person, matched by shared clones.

The CDR3 sequence: CAIREGTDTQYF. For the CDR3, the DNA is TGTGCCATACGGGAGGGCACAGATACGCAGTATTTT. The gene calls are TRBV10-3 and TRBJ2-3, with TRBD2 matching over 7 bases. V shed 9 bases and J 1 base; nucleotides not matched to a gene: 1. The CDR3 runs to 12 residues. The germline gives CDR1 ENHRY, CDR2 SYGVKD.

This clonotype has ten or more counts. The V gene is TRBV6-6, the J gene TRBJ2-7, with 8 nucleotides matching TRBD1. V trimming: 5 bases; J trimming: 3 bases; junction bases outside the gene matches: 15. Looked up from germline, CDR1 is MNHNY and CDR2 is SVGAGI (reference sequence). The CDR3 runs 17 residues. CDR3 region: CASSPTGVGRAYYEQYF. CDR3 bases: TGTGCCAGCAGTCCGACAGGGGTGGGTCGCGCATACTACGAGCAGTACTTC.

In its sample, this clonotype was seen many times. DNA of the CDR3: TGTGCCTGGAGTGCGGGGGGGAATCAGCCCCAGCATTTT. This encodes CAWSAGGNQPQHF. The chain joins TRBV30 to TRBJ1-5, with a weak D call TRBD1 (5 bases). Germline V gene sequence: CDR1 GTSNPN, CDR2 SVGIG (reference sequence). V was pared by 1 base and J by 4 bases, with 8 bases between. CDR3 length: 13 residues.

Worth noting for this clonotype: The junction departs from germline at one end; a sequencing error may be responsible. The chain recombines TRBV27 with TRBJ2-7; TRBD1 might be the D (5 bases). CDR1 and CDR2 (germline): MNHEY, SMNVEV (reference sequence). The CDR3 length is 18 residues. CDR3 loop: CAGSLSKAGAQLTYEQYF. CDR3 nucleotides: TGTGCCGGCAGTTTATCGAAGGCTGGGGCACAATTAACCTACGAGCAGTACTTC.

About this clonotype: Since a much larger clone is just one base distant, this may be a read error. The chain's CDR3 is CASIKTGGANVRTF. In DNA form, the CDR3 reads TGTGCCAGCATCAAGACTGGGGGGGCCAACGTCCGGACTTTC. The chain joins TRBV12-3 or TRBV12-4 to TRBJ2-6, with D perhaps matching TRBD2 (7 bases). CDR3 length equals 14 residues.

This clonotype was recorded at least ten times. The V gene is TRBV10-3, the J gene TRBJ1-1; D possibly corresponds to TRBD1 (6 bases). The germline V gene encodes CDR1 ENHRY and CDR2 SYGVKD. V was pared by 11 bases and J by 5 bases, with 15 bases between. The CDR3 runs 12 residues. The CDR3, as DNA: TGTGCCTCTGGGGGCGCGGGAACTGAAGCTTTCTTT. It translates to CASGGAGTEAFF.

This clonotype was picked up a small number of times. A junction boundary mismatches the germline segment, possibly from a read error. This sequence joins TRBV20-1 and TRBJ1-4, with D unresolved. The CDR3 runs 12 residues. Germline V gene data show CDR1 as DFQATT and CDR2 as SNEGSKA (reference sequence). The CDR3 reads CSARTTAEKRFF. CDR3 DNA sequence: TGCAGTGCTAGAACGACGGCAGAAAAACGGTTTTTT.